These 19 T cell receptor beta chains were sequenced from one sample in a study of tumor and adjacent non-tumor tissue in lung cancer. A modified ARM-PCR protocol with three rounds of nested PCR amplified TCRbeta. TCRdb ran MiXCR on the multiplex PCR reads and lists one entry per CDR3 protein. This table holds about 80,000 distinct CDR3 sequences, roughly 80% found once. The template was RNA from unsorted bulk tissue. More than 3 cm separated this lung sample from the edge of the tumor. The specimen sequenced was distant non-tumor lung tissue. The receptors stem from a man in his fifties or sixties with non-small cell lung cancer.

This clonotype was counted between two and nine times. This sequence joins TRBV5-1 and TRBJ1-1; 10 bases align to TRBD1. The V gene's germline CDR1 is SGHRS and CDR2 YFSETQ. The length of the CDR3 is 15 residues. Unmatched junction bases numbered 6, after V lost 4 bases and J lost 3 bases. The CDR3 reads CASSPGQGRHTEAFF. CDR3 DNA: TGCGCCAGCAGCCCGGGACAGGGGCGACACACTGAAGCTTTCTTT.

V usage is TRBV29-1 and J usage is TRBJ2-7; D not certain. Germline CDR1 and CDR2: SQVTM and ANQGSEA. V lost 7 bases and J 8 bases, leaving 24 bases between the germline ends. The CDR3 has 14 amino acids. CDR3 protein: CSAIEQAHSCQQYF. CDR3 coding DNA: TGCAGCGCGATCGAGCAGGCCCACTCCTGCCAGCAGTACTTC.

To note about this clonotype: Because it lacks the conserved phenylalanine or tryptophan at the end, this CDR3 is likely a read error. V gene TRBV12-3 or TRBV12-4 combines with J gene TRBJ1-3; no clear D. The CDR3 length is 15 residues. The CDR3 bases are TGTGCCAGCAGTCGGACCTATGGCTCTGGAAACACTATATATATT. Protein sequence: CASSRTYGSGNTIYI.

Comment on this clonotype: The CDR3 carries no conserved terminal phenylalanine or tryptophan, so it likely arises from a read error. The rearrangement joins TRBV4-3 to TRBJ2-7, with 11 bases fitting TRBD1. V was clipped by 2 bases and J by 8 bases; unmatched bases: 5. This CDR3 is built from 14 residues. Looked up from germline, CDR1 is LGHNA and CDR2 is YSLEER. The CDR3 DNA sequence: TGCGCCAGCAGCCAACGGGACAGGGGGGACAAGCAGTACTTG. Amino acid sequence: CASSQRDRGDKQYL.

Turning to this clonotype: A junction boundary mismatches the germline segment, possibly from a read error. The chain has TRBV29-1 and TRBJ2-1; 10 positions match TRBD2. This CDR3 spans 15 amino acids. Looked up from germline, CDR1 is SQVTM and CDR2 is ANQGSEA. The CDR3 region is CSVDPGLATNNEQFF. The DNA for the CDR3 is TGTAGCGTTGACCCGGGACTAGCGACGAACAATGAGCAGTTCTTC.

CDR3 loop: CASSCRGHNEQFF. CDR3 DNA: TGTGCCAGCAGCTGCCGCGGGCACAATGAGCAGTTCTTC. The gene calls are TRBV6-2 or TRBV6-3 and TRBJ2-1; D is possibly TRBD2 (5 bases). V was shortened by 6 bases and J by 5 bases, with 11 bases between the two germline ends. CDR1 MNHEY and CDR2 SVGEGT come from the germline V gene. The CDR3 is made up of 13 amino acids.

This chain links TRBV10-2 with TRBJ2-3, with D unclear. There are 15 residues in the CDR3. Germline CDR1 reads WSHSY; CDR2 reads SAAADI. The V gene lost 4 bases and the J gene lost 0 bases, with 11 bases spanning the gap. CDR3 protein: CASSGSEASTDTQYF. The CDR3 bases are TGCGCCAGCAGTGGGTCAGAGGCTAGCACAGATACGCAGTATTTT.

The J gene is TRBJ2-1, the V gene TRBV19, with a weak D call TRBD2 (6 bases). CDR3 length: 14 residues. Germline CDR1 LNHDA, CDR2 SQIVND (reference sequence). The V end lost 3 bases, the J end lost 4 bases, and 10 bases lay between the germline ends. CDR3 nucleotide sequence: TGTGCCAGTAGTATGGGACTCGAATACAATGAGCAGTTCTTC. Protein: CASSMGLEYNEQFF.

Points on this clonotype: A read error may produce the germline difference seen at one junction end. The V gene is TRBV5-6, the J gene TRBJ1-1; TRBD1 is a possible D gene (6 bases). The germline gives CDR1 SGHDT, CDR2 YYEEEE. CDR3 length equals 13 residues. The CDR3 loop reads CAGSLVQDSEAFF. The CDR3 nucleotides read TGTGCCGGCAGCTTGGTTCAGGACAGTGAAGCTTTCTTT.

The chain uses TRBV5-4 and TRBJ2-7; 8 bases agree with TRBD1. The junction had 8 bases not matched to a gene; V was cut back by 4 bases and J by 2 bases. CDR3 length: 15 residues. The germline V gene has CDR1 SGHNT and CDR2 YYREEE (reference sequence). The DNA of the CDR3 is TGTGCCAGCAGCCGTCAACAGGGGGGTACCTACGAGCAGTACTTC. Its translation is CASSRQQGGTYEQYF.

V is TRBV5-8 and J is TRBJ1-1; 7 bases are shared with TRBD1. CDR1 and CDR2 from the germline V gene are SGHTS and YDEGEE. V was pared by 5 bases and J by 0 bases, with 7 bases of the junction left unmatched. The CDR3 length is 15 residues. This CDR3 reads CASRGGQQLNTEAFF. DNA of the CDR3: TGTGCCAGCAGAGGGGGACAGCAGTTGAACACTGAAGCTTTCTTT.

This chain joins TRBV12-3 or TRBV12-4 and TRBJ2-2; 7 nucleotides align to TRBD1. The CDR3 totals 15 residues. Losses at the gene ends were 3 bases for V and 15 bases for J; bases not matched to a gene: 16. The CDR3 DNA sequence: TGTGCCAGCAGTTTCCGGCAGGGGGACACCGGAGAGGTGTTTTTT. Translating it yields CASSFRQGDTGEVFF.

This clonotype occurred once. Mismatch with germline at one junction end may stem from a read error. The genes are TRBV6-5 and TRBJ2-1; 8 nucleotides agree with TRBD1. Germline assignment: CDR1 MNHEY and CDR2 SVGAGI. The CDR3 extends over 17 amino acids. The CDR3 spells CVSSFTGTGGTYNEQFF. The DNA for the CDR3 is TGTGTCAGCAGTTTCACCGGGACAGGAGGCACCTACAATGAGCAGTTCTTC.

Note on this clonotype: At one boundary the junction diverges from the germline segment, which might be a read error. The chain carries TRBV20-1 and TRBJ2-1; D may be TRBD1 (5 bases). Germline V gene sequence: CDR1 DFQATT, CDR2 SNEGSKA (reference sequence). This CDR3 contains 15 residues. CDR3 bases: TGCAGTGCTTACTCAGTGGTGGGGCCGTGGAATGAGCAGTTTTTC. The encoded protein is CSAYSVVGPWNEQFF.

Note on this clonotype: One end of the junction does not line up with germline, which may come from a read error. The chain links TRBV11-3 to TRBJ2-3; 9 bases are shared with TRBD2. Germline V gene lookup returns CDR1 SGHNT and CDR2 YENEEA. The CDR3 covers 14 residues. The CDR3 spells CPSSQREEWDTQYF. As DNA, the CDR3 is TGTCCCAGCAGTCAGCGGGAGGAGTGGGATACGCAGTATTTT.

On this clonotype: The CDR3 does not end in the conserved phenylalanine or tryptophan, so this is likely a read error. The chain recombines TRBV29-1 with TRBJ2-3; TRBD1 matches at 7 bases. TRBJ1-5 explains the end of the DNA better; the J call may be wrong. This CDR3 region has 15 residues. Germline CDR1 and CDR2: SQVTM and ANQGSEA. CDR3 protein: CSVVILAGGTDTQHL. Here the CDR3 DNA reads TGCAGCGTTGTAATTCTAGCGGGAGGGACAGATACACAGCATCTT.

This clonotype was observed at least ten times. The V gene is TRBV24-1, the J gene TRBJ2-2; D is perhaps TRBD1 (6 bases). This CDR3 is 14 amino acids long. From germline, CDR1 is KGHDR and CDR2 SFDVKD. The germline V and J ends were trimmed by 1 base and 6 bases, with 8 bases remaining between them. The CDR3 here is CATSDLQGAGELFF. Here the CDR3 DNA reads TGTGCCACCAGTGATTTACAGGGCGCCGGGGAGCTGTTTTTT.

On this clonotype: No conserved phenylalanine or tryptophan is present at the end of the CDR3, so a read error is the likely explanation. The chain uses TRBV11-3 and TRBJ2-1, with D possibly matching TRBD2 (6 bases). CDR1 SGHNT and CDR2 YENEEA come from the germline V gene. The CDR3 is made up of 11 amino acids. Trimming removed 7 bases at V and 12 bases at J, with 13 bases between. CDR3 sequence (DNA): TGTGCCAGCATCGTCCGGGAGCCGCAGTTCCTC. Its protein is CASIVREPQFL.

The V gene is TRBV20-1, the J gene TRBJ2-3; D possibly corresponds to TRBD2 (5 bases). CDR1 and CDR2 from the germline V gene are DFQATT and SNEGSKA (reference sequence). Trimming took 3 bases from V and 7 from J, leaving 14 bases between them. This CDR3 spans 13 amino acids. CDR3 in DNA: TGCAGTGCTAGGCTCGATACCGGGAATACGCAGTATTTT. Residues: CSARLDTGNTQYF.